The present T cell receptor beta chain was sequenced within a study of T cells after yellow fever vaccination (dated by TCRdb to between 2018 and 2021). Turning to the overall study: Libraries from fractions with low cell numbers were prepared with the SMART-Seq v4 Ultra Low Input RNA kit. To follow T-cell clones before and after both primary and booster YFV17D yellow fever vaccination, bulk TCR alpha and beta repertoires underwent longitudinal sequencing. The cohort comprised two healthy male donors, one aged 18 to 30 and one aged 30 to 39 years. Blood was collected at multiple timepoints before and after primary and secondary immunization, and bulk PBMC replicates and cell subsets were isolated. Broad study findings and their caveats: A small fraction of clonotypes showed up in both the CD4 and CD8 compartments, probably as a result of convergent recombination. Computational filtering was required because FACS-sorted repertoires could contain abundant contaminating clonotypes from the bulk population. Most clones expanded after primary vaccination (96% of CD4 and approximately 86% of CD8) were re-detected after the booster, suggesting that broad memory maintenance occurred. Only a couple of donors were included in the study, so the extent to which the findings can be generalized is limited. Compared with the primary T-cell response, the secondary T-cell response was weaker but faster, peaking on day 5 rather than day 15.

TCRdb lists the instrument as Illumina NovaSeq 6000. TCR cDNA was synthesized by 5'RACE template switching, which introduced a universal primer site and unique molecular identifiers. Priming of cDNA synthesis was performed from both the TCR alpha and TCR beta constant segments. Libraries were amplified in two PCR steps, with sample barcodes and sequencing adapters added in the second step. Sequencing of libraries was done on Illumina HiSeq 2500 (2x100 bp) or NovaSeq (2x150 bp). Concerning the study's data processing: Reads were demultiplexed and collapsed into UMI consensus sequences with MIGEC, and V(D)J alignment was performed with MiXCR. Vaccine-responding clonotypes were identified with edgeR using replicate PBMC samples, with FDR below 0.01 and a log2 fold change above 5 up to day 15 being required. Bulk clonotypes were assigned CD4 or CD8 identity according to which sequenced CD4 or CD8 repertoire held them at higher abundance. TCRdb trimmed public reads at Q25 via fastp, called clones via MiXCR and kept in-frame beta chains. Merged by CDR3 protein, the rows form single entries marked with the most common genes and DNA. None of the V and J calls come from the authors' own analysis; TCRdb made them. Counted in this sample were about 130,000 distinct CDR3 sequences; about 8.4% of them appeared once. The top ten constitute around 40% of the sample.

Comment on this clonotype: Its cognate antigen has yet to be identified. The sample holds no much larger clone one base away, and base qualities are not on file.

V lost 1 base and J lost 1 base; the stretch between them is 9 bases long. The CDR3, from cysteine to phenylalanine, totals 15 residues. Here the CDR3 DNA is all that survives: 45 bases in frame from base 1. The germline V gene encodes CDR1 SGHDN and CDR2 FVKESK. Read against the paper, the sample's treatment or condition label means: live attenuated yellow fever vaccine strain. A standard Ficoll-Paque protocol was used to isolate PBMCs from peripheral blood. CD4 and CD8 T-cell fractions were isolated with Dynabeads CD4 and CD8 positive selection kits. RNA was extracted with TriZol from bulk PBMCs, CD4 and CD8 fractions, and dextramer-positive and dextramer-negative fractions.

The sequences come from CD8+ T cells sorted from PBMCs, collected on the day of the yellow fever booster vaccination. The sequence was obtained from a man between 18 and 29 years old who received the YFV17D yellow fever vaccine. The rearranged chain carries TRBV14 and TRBJ2-3; the D gene assignment is ambiguous. CDR3 loop: CASSQVPVGTDTQYF. The DNA is as follows: TGTGCCAGCAGCCAAGTTCCCGTGGGCACAGATACGCAGTATTTT.